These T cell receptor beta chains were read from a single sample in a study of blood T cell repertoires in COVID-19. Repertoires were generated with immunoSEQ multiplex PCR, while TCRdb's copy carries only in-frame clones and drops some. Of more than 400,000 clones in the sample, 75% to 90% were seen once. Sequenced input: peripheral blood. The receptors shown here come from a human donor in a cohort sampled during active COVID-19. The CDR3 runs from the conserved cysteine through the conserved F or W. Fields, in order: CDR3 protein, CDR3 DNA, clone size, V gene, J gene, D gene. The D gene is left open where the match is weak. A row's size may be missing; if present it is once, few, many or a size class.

CDR3aa: CASSQDRGSGNTIYF
CDR3nt: TGTGCCAGCAGCCAGGACAGGGGCTCTGGAAACACCATATATTTT
abundance: -
v_gene: TRBV3-1/TRBV3-2
j_gene: TRBJ1-3
d_gene: TRBD1

CDR3aa: CASSIGGQGNYGYTF
CDR3nt: TGTGCCAGTAGTATAGGAGGACAGGGGAACTATGGCTACACCTTC
abundance: once
v_gene: TRBV19
j_gene: TRBJ1-2
d_gene: TRBD1

CDR3aa: CASSLDRDRGGNEQFF
CDR3nt: TGTGCCAGCAGCCTAGACCGGGACAGGGGCGGCAATGAGCAGTTCTTC
abundance: -
v_gene: TRBV11-3
j_gene: TRBJ2-1
d_gene: TRBD1

CDR3aa: CAISETGGAGANVLTF
CDR3nt: TGTGCCATCAGTGAGACAGGGGGCGCTGGGGCCAACGTCCTGACTTTC
abundance: -
v_gene: TRBV10-3
j_gene: TRBJ2-6
d_gene: TRBD1

CDR3aa: CASSPWVGTVEAFF
CDR3nt: TGTGCCAGCAGTCCCTGGGTCGGGACAGTTGAAGCTTTCTTT
abundance: -
v_gene: TRBV27
j_gene: TRBJ1-1
d_gene: TRBD1

CDR3aa: CASSHEVPSLGGWRQQYF
CDR3nt: TGTGCCAGCAGTCACGAAGTCCCGAGCCTAGGAGGTTGGAGGCAGCAGTACTTC
abundance: -
v_gene: TRBV27
j_gene: TRBJ2-7
d_gene: -

CDR3aa: CASSQDRGSHNYGYTF
CDR3nt: TGTGCCAGCAGCCAAGATCGAGGATCCCATAACTATGGCTACACCTTC
abundance: -
v_gene: TRBV4-2
j_gene: TRBJ1-2
d_gene: -

CDR3aa: CASSLDLDTQYF
CDR3nt: TGCGCCAGCAGCTTGGACTTAGATACGCAGTATTTT
abundance: -
v_gene: TRBV5-1
j_gene: TRBJ2-3
d_gene: -

CDR3aa: CASSYTGELFF
CDR3nt: TGTGCCAGCTCCTACACCGGGGAGCTGTTTTTT
abundance: -
v_gene: TRBV11-2
j_gene: TRBJ2-2
d_gene: -

CDR3aa: CASSPGGDTQYF
CDR3nt: TGTGCCAGCTCACCGGGGGGAGATACGCAGTATTTT
abundance: -
v_gene: TRBV18
j_gene: TRBJ2-3
d_gene: -

CDR3aa: CASSRPPGQGSQEQYF
CDR3nt: TGTGCCAGCAGCCGCCCCCCGGGACAGGGATCTCAGGAGCAGTACTTC
abundance: -
v_gene: TRBV3-1/TRBV3-2
j_gene: TRBJ2-7
d_gene: TRBD1

CDR3aa: CASSTGQASYEQYF
CDR3nt: TGTGCCAGCAGCACGGGACAGGCCTCCTACGAGCAGTACTTC
abundance: -
v_gene: TRBV9
j_gene: TRBJ2-7
d_gene: TRBD1

CDR3aa: CASSLGIDQPQHF
CDR3nt: TGTGCCAGCAGCTTAGGTATCGATCAGCCCCAGCATTTT
abundance: -
v_gene: TRBV11-2
j_gene: TRBJ1-5
d_gene: -

CDR3aa: CATSDLGVGATSGQYNEQFF
CDR3nt: TGTGCCACCAGTGATTTGGGGGTAGGGGCGACTAGCGGGCAATACAATGAGCAGTTCTTC
abundance: once
v_gene: TRBV24-1
j_gene: TRBJ2-1
d_gene: TRBD2